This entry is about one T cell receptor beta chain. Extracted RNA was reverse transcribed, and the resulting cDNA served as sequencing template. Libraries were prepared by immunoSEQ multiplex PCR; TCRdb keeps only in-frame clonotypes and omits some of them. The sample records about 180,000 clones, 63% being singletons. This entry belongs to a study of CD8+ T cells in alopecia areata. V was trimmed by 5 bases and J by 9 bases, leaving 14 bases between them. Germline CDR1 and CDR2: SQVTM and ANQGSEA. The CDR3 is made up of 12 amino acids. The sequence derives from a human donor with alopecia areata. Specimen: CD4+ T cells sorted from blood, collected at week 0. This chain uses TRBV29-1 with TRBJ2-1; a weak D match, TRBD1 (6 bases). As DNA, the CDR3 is TGCAGCGTTTCAGCGGCCAGGGGTGAGCAGTTCTTC. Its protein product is CSVSAARGEQFF.